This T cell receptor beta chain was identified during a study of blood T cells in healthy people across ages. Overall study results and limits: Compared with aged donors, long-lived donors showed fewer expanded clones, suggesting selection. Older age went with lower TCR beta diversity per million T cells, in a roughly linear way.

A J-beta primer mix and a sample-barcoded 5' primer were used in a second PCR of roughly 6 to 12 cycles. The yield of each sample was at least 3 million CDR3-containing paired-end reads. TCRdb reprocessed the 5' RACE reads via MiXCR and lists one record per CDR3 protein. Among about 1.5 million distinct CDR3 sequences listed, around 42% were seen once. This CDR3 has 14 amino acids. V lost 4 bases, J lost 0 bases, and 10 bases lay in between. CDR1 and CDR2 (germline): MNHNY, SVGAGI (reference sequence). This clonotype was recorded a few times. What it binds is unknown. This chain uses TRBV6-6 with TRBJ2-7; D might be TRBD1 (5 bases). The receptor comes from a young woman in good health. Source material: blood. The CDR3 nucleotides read TGTGCCAGCAGTTCCACAGGAGTCTCCTACGAGCAGTACTTC. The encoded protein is CASSSTGVSYEQYF.